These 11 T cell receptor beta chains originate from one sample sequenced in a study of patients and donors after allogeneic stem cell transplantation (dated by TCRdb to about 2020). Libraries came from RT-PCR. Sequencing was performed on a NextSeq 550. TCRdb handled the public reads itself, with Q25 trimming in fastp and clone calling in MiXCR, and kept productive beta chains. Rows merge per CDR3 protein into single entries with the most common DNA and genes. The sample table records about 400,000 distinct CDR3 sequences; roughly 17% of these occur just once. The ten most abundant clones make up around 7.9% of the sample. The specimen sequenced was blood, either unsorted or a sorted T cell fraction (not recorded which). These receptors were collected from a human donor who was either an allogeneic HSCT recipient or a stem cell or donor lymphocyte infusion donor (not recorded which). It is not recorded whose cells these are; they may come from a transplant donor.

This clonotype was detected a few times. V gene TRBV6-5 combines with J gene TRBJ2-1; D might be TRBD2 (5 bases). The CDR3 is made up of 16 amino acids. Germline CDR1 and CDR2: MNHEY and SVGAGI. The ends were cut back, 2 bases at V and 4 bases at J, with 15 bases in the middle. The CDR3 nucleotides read TGTGCCAGCAGTTACCGGGGAAGCGGTATATACAATGAGCAGTTCTTC. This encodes CASSYRGSGIYNEQFF.

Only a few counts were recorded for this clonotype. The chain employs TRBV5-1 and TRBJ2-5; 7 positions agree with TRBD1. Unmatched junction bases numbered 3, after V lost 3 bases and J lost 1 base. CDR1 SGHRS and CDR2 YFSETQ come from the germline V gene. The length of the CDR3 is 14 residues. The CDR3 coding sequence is TGCGCCAGCAGCTCCGGGACAGTCCAAGAGACCCAGTACTTC. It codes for CASSSGTVQETQYF.

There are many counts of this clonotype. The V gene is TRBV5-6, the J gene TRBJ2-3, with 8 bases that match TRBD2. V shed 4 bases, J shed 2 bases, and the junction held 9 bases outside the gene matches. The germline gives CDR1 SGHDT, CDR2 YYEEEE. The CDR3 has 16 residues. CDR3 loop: CASSPPGLGYTDTQYF. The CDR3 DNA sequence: TGTGCCAGCAGCCCCCCGGGACTAGGATACACAGATACGCAGTATTTT. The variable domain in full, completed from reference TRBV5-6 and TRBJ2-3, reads DAGVTQSPTHLIKTRGQQVTLRCSPKSGHDTVSWYQQALGQGPQFIFQYYEEEERQRGNFPDRFSGHQFPNYSSELNVNALLLGDSALYLCASSPPGLGYTDTQYFGPGTRLTVL.

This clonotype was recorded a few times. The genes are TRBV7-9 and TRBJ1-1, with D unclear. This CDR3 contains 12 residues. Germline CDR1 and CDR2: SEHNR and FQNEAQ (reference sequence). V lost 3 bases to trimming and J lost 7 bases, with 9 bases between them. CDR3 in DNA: TGTGCCAGCAGCTTTTGGGAGGATGAAGCTTTCTTT. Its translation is CASSFWEDEAFF.

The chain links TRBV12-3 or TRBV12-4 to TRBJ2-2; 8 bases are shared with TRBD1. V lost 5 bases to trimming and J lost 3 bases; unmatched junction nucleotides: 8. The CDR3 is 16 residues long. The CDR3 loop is CASSLLTGEDTGELFF. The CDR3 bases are TGTGCCAGCAGTCTTTTGACAGGGGAGGACACCGGGGAGCTGTTTTTT.

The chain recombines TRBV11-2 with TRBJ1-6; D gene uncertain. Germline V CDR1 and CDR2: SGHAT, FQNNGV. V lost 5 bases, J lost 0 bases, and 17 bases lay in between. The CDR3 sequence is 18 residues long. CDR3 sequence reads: CASSPSRRKSSYNSPLHF. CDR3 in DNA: TGTGCCAGCAGCCCTTCACGAAGAAAAAGCTCCTATAATTCACCCCTCCACTTT.

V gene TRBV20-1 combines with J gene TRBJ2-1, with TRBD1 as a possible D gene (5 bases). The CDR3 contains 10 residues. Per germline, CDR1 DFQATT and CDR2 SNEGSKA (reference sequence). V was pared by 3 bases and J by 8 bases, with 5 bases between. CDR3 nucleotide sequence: TGCAGTGCTAGGACAGATGAGCAGTTCTTC. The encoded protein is CSARTDEQFF.

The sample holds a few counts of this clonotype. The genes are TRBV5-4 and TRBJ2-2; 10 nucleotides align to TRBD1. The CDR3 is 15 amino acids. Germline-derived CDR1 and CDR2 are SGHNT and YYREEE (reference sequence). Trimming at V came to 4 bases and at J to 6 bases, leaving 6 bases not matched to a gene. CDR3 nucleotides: TGTGCCAGCAGCGGGACAGGGGAAGGATCCGGGGAGCTGTTTTTT. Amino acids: CASSGTGEGSGELFF.

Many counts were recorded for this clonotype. As DNA, the CDR3 is TGTGCCAGCAGCCAAAGAGGGACCCAGTACTTC. It codes for CASSQRGTQYF. The chain is built from TRBV3-1 and TRBJ2-5, with D uncertain. Deletions cut 2 bases from V and 7 bases from J, with 5 bases between. Germline CDR1 LGHDT, CDR2 YNNKEL (reference sequence). There are 11 residues in the CDR3.

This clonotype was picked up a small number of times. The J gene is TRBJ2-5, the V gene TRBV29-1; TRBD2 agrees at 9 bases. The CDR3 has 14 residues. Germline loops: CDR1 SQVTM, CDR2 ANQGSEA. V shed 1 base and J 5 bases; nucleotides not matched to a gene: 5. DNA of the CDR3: TGCAGCGTTGAAGGCGGGAGGGCCGGGGAGACCCAGTACTTC. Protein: CSVEGGRAGETQYF.

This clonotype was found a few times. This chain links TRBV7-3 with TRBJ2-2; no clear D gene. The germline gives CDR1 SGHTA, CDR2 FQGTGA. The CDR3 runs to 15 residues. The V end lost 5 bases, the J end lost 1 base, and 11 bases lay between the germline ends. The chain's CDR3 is CASSPFSLNTGELFF. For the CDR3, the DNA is TGTGCCAGCAGCCCATTCTCCCTGAACACCGGGGAGCTGTTTTTT.